The T cell receptor (beta chain) under discussion was sequenced for a study of control samples from healthy donors and cancer patients. This clone was picked up a small number of times. Method: immunoSEQ multiplex PCR; TCRdb's copy keeps in-frame clones and lacks some. The sample shows more than 65,000 clones, about 83% of them seen only once. Deletions cut 4 bases from V and 8 bases from J, with 29 bases between. Germline V CDR1 and CDR2: MNHEY, SVGEGT. The CDR3 is made up of 19 amino acids. Material for sequencing was blood. The TCR was taken from a man in his 60s in good health. The J gene is TRBJ1-4, the V gene TRBV6-2 or TRBV6-3; D not certain. CDR3 amino acids: CASSSVQVGVAVRMEKLFF. In DNA form, the CDR3 reads TGTGCCAGCAGTTCGGTCCAGGTTGGGGTCGCGGTACGAATGGAAAAACTGTTTTTT.